Reported below is one TCR beta chain. TCRdb fed the 5' RACE reads into MiXCR, producing one record per CDR3 protein. This table holds about 140,000 distinct CDR3 sequences, just over 6.5% found once. The CDR3 covers 16 residues. Germline V gene sequence: CDR1 GTSNPN, CDR2 SVGIG (reference sequence). The trim removed 2 bases at V and 5 bases at J, leaving 10 bases unmatched. This record comes from a study of T cells after yellow fever vaccination. The V and J genes are TRBV30 and TRBJ2-5; TRBD2 agrees at 11 bases. This TCR was sampled from a man aged 25 to 40 who received the YFV17D yellow fever vaccine. The sample here was CD4+ T cells sorted from PBMCs, taken 10 days after the yellow fever booster vaccination. The CDR3 protein is CAWSSGTSGPGETQYF. The CDR3 bases are TGTGCCTGGAGTTCCGGGACTAGCGGCCCGGGGGAGACCCAGTACTTC.